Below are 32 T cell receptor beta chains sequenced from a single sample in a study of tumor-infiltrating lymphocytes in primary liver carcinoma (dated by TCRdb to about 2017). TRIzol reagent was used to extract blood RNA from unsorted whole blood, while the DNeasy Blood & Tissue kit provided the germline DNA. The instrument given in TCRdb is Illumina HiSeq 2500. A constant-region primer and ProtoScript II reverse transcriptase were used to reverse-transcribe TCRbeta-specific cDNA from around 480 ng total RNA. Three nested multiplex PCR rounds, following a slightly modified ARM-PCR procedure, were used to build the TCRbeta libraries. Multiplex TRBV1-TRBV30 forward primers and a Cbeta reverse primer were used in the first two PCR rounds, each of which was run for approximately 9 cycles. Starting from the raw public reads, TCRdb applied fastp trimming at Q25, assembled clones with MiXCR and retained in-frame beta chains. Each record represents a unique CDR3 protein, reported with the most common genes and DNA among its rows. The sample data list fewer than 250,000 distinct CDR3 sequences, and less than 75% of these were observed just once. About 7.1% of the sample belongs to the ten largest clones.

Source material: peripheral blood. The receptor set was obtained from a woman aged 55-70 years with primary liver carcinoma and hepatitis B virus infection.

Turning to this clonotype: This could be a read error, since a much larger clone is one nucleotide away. The DNA for the CDR3 is TGTGCCAGCAGTTTAGTTATTAGCGCTTCCTACGAGCAGTACTTC. Protein: CASSLVISASYEQYF. The V and J genes are TRBV12-3 or TRBV12-4 and TRBJ2-7, with a possible D match to TRBD2 (5 bases). The germline V and J ends were trimmed by 1 base and 1 base, with 11 bases remaining between them. The CDR3 length is 15 residues.

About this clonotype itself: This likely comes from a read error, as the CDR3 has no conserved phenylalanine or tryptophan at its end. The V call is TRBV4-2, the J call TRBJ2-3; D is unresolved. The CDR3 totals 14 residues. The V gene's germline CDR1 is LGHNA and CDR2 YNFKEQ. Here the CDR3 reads CTSSQDQSTDTQYS. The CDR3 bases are TGTACCAGCAGCCAAGACCAGAGCACAGATACGCAGTATTCT.

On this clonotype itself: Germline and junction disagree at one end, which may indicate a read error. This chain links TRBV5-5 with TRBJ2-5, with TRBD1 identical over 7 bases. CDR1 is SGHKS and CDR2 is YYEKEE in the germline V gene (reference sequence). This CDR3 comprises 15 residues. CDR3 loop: CVSSFADRAPGTQYF. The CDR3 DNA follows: TGTGTCAGCAGCTTCGCTGACAGGGCCCCCGGGACCCAGTACTTC.

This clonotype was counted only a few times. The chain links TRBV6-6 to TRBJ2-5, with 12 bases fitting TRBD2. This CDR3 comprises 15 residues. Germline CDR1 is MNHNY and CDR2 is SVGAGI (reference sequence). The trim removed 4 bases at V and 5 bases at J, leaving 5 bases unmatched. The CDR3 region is CASSSPGTSGETQYF. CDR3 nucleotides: TGTGCCAGCAGTTCACCCGGGACTAGCGGGGAGACCCAGTACTTC.

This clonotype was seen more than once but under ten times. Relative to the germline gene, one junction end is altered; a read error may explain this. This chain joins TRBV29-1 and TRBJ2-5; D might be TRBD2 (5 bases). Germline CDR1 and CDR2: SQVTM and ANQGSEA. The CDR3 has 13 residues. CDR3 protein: CSVDVAGRDTRYF. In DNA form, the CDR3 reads TGCAGCGTTGATGTAGCCGGTCGGGATACCCGGTACTTC.

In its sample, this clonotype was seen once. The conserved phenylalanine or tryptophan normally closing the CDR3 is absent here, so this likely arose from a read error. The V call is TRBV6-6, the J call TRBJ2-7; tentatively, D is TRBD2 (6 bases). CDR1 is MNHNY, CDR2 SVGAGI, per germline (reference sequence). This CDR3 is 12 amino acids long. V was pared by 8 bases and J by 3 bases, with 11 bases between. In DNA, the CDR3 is TGTGCCAGCGGAGGGGCTAGCTACGAGCAGTACTCC. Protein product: CASGGASYEQYS.

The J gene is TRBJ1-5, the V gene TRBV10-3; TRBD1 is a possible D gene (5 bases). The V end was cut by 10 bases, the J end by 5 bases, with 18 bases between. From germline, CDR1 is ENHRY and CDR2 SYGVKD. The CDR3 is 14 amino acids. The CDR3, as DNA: TGTGCCACCAGCGATTACGCGGGGGATCAGCCCCAGCATTTT. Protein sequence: CATSDYAGDQPQHF.

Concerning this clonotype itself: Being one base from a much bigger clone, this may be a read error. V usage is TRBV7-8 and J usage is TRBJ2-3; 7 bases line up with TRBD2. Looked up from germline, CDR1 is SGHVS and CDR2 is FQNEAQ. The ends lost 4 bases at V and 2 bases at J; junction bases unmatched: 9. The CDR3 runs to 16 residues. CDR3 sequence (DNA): TGTGCCAGCAGCTCAAGGACTAGTGGTTACACAGATACGCAGTATTTT. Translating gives CASSSRTSGYTDTQYF.

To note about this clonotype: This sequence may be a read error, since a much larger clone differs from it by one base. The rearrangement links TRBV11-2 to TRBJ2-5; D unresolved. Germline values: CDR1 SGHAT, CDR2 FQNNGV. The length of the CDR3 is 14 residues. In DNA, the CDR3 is TGTACCAGCAGCTTGGAGACGCAACACGAGACCCAGTACTTC. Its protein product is CTSSLETQHETQYF.

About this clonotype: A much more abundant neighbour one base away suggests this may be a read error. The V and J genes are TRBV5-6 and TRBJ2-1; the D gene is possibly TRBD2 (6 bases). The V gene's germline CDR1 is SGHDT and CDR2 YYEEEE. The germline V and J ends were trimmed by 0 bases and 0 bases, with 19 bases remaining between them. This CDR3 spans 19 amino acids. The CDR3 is CASSLGLVGGHFSYNEQFF. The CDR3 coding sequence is TGTGCCAGCAGCTTGGGTCTAGTGGGAGGCCACTTCTCCTACAATGAGCAGTTCTTC.

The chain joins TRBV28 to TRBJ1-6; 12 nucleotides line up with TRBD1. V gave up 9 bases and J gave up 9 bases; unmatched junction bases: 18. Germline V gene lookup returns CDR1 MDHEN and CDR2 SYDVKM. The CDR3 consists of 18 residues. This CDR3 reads CASQPGTGGEMEGSPLHF. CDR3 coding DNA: TGTGCCAGTCAACCCGGGACAGGGGGCGAGATGGAGGGTTCACCCCTCCACTTT.

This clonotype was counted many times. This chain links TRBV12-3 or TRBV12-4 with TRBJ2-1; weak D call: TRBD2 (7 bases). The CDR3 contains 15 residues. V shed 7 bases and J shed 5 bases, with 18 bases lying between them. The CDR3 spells CASTPAGTRNNEQFF. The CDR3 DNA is TGTGCCAGCACCCCAGCGGGGACACGGAACAATGAGCAGTTCTTC.

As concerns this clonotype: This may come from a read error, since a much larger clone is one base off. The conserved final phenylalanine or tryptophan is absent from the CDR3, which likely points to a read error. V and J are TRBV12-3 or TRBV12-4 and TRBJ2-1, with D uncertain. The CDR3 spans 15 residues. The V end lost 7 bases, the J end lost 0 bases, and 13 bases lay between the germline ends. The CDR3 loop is CASTTVLSSYNEQFL. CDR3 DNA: TGTGCCAGCACCACCGTACTAAGCTCCTACAATGAGCAGTTCTTA.

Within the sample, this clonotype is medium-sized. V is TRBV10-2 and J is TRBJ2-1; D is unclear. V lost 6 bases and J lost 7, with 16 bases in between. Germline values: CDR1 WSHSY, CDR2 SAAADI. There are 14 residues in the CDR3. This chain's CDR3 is CASRALESVNEQFF. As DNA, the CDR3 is TGCGCCAGCAGGGCCCTCGAGTCCGTGAATGAGCAGTTCTTC.

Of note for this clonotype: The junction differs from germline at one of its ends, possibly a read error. The CDR3 region is CASNLSTDSPLGFYEQYF. CDR3 nucleotides: TGTGCCAGCAACTTATCCACCGACAGCCCACTCGGGTTCTACGAGCAGTACTTC. The rearrangement uses TRBV11-2 and TRBJ2-7; D might be TRBD1 (5 bases). This CDR3 has 18 residues. The germline gives CDR1 SGHAT, CDR2 FQNNGV.

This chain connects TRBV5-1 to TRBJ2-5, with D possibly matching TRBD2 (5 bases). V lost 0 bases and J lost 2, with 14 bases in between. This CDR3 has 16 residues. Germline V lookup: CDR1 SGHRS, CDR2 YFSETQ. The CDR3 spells CASSLGTIGEQETQYF. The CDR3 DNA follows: TGCGCCAGCAGCTTGGGAACAATCGGGGAACAAGAGACCCAGTACTTC.

DNA for the CDR3: TGCAGCGTTGAAGATTCCGGGGCCGGGGAGCTGTTTTTT. Protein sequence: CSVEDSGAGELFF. V and J are TRBV29-1 and TRBJ2-2; D possibly corresponds to TRBD2 (5 bases). The ends were cut back, 0 bases at V and 6 bases at J, with 8 bases in the middle. CDR3 length equals 13 residues. Germline-derived CDR1 and CDR2 are SQVTM and ANQGSEA.

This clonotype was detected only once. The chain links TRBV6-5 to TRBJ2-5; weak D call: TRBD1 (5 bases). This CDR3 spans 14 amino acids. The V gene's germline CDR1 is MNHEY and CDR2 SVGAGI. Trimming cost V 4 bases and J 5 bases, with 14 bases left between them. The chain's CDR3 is CASSWARALETQYF. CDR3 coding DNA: TGTGCCAGCAGTTGGGCCAGGGCCCTGGAGACCCAGTACTTC.

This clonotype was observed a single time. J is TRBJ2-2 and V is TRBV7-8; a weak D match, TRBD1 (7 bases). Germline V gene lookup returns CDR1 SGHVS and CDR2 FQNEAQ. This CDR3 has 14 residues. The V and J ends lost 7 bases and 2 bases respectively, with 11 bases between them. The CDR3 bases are TGTGCCAGCATCCAGGGGGGTAACACCGGGGAGCTGTTTTTT. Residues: CASIQGGNTGELFF.

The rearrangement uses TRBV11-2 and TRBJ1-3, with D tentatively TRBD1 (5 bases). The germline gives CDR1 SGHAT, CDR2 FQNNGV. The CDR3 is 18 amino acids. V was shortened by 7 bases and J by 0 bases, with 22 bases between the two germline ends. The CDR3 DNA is TGTGCCAGCATCTCGCGCCTCACGACAGATAGCTCTGGAAACACCATATATTTT. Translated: CASISRLTTDSSGNTIYF.

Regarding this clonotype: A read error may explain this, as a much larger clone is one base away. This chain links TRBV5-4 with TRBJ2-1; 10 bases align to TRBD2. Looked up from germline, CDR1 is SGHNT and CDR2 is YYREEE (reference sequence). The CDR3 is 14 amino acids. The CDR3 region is CAGRFGTSDNEQFF. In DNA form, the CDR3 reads TGTGCCGGCAGGTTCGGGACTAGCGACAATGAGCAGTTCTTC.

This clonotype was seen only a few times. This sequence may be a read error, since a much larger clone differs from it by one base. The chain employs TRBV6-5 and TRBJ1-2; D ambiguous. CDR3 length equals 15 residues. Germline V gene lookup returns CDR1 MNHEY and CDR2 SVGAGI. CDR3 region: CVSSTLLDGSYGYTF. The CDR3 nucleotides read TGTGTCAGCAGTACCCTACTCGACGGTTCCTATGGCTACACCTTC.

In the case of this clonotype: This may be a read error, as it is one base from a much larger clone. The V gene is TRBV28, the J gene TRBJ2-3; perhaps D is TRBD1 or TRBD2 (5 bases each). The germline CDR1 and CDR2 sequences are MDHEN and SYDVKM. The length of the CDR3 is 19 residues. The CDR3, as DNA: TGTGCCAGCAGTTTATACGGGACCCATCAATGGTCTAGCATAGATACGCAGTATTTT. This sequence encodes CASSLYGTHQWSSIDTQYF.

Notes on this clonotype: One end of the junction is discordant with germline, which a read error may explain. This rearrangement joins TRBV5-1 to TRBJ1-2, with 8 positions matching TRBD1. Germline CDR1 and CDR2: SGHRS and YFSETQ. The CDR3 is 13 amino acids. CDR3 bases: TGCGCCAGCAGCTTAGGACAGGGCTTAGGCTGCACCTTC. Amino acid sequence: CASSLGQGLGCTF.

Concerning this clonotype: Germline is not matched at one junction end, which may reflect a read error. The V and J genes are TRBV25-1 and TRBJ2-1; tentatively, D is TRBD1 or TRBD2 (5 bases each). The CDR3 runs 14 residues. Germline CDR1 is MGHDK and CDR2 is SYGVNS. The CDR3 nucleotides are TGTGTCAGCAGTGAAGGTGGGACCATGAATGAGCAGTTCTTC. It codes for CVSSEGGTMNEQFF.

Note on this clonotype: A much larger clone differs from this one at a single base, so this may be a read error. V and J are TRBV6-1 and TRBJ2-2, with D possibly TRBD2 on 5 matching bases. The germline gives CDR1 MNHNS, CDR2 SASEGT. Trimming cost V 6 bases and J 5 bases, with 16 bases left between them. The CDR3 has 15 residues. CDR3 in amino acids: CASRFGLGFTGELFF. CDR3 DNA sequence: TGTGCCAGCAGATTCGGACTGGGATTTACCGGGGAGCTGTTTTTT.

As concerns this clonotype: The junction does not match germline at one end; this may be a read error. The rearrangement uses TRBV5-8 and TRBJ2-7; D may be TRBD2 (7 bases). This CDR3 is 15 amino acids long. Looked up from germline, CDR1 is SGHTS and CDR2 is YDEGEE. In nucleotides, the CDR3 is TGTGCCAGCAGCTTGGGATGGGGGGGCATCTACGAGCAGTATTTC. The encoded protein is CASSLGWGGIYEQYF.

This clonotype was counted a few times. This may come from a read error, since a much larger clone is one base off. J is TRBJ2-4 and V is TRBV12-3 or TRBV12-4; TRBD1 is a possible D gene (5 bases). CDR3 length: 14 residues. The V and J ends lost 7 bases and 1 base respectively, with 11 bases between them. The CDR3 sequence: CASNLYRAKNIQYF. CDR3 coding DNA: TGTGCCAGCAACTTGTACAGGGCCAAAAACATTCAGTACTTC.

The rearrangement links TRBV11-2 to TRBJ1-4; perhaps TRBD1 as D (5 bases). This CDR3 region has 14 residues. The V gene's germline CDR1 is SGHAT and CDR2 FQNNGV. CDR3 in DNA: TGTACCTGTGTCGCGGGGGCAACTAATGAAAAACTGTTTTTT. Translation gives CTCVAGATNEKLFF.

The DNA of the CDR3 is TGTGCCAGCACCTCCCCATTAGTAGATACGCAGTATTTT. This gives the protein CASTSPLVDTQYF. This chain uses TRBV11-2 with TRBJ2-3; D is undetermined. CDR3 length: 13 residues. Per the germline V gene, CDR1 is SGHAT and CDR2 is FQNNGV. V was shortened by 7 bases and J by 5 bases, with 13 bases between the two germline ends. Full variable domain (rest looked up from reference TRBV11-2 and TRBJ2-3): EAGVAQSPRYKIIEKRQSVAFWCNPISGHATLYWYQQILGQGPKLLIQFQNNGVVDDSQLPKDRFSAERLKGVDSTLKIQPAKLEDSAVYLCASTSPLVDTQYFGPGTRLTVL.

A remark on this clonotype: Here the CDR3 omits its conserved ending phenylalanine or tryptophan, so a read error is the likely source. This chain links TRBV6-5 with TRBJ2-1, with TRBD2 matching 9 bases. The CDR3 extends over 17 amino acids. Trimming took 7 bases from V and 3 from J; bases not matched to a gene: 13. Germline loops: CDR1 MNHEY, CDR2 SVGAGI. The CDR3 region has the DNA TGTGCCAGCACCCGGACTAGCGAGAGGGAATACTACAATGAGCAGTTCTCC. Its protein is CASTRTSEREYYNEQFS.

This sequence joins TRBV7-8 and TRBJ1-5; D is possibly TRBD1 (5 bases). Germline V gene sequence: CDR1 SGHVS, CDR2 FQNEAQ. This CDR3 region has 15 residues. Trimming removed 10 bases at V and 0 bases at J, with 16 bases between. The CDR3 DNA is TGTGCCACCAGTCGAAGCAGGGTTAGCAATCAGCCCCAGCATTTT. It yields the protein CATSRSRVSNQPQHF.